This entry lists 10 T cell receptor beta chains sequenced from one sample in a study of CD8 T cells in ankylosing spondylitis. From the 5' RACE reads, TCRdb called clonotypes with MiXCR, one entry per CDR3 protein. The sample holds 310,000 or so distinct CDR3 sequences, around 19% seen once. Sequencing was done on a sample of blood, either unsorted or a sorted T cell fraction (not recorded which). These receptors all come from a male donor with ankylosing spondylitis or in good health (not recorded which).

Turning to this clonotype: Mismatch with germline at one junction end may stem from a read error. V is TRBV15 and J is TRBJ1-5, with 7 bases matching TRBD1. The CDR3 contains 13 residues. Germline CDR1 is LNHNV and CDR2 is YYDKDF (reference sequence). CDR3 amino acids: CAASNRGEQPQHF. In nucleotides, the CDR3 is TGTGCCGCCAGCAACAGGGGAGAACAGCCCCAGCATTTT.

This clonotype showed up just a few times. This clone may be a read error of a much larger clone one base away. The V call is TRBV5-1, the J call TRBJ1-1; D call uncertain. V lost 1 base to trimming and J lost 4 bases, with 8 bases between them. Germline V gene lookup returns CDR1 SGHRS and CDR2 YFSETQ. The CDR3 sequence is 13 residues long. CDR3 amino acids: CASSLLGSTEAFF. The CDR3 DNA reads as TGCGCCAGCAGCTTGTTAGGGAGCACTGAAGCTTTCTTT.

The chain recombines TRBV20-1 with TRBJ1-5; D remains ambiguous. CDR1 DFQATT and CDR2 SNEGSKA come from the germline V gene (reference sequence). Trimming shortened V by 6 bases and J by 3 bases, and 15 bases separated the two germline ends. The CDR3 is 14 amino acids. This CDR3 reads CSATGIHSNQPQHF. CDR3 coding DNA: TGCAGTGCCACGGGAATCCACTCCAATCAGCCCCAGCATTTT.

This clonotype was counted ten times or more. J is TRBJ2-5 and V is TRBV29-1; possibly TRBD1 for D (6 bases). Germline V gene data show CDR1 as SQVTM and CDR2 as ANQGSEA. Trimming left V 6 bases short and J 2 bases short, with 13 bases between. The length of the CDR3 is 13 residues. CDR3 sequence reads: CSVARQAQETQYF. CDR3 DNA: TGCAGCGTCGCCCGACAGGCGCAAGAGACCCAGTACTTC.

This clonotype showed up many times. The chain has TRBV5-1 and TRBJ2-2; the D gene is possibly TRBD1 (5 bases). The CDR3 loop spans 15 amino acids. Trimming cost V 1 base and J 5 bases, with 12 bases left between them. Germline assignment: CDR1 SGHRS and CDR2 YFSETQ. CDR3 in amino acids: CASSLMAGNTGELFF. CDR3 nucleotides: TGCGCCAGCAGCTTGATGGCAGGGAATACCGGGGAGCTGTTTTTT.

The V and J genes are TRBV12-3 or TRBV12-4 and TRBJ1-1; no clear D. This CDR3 is built from 11 residues. Between the trimmed V and J ends, which lost 5 bases and 6 bases, there was a span of 7 bases. The CDR3 loop is CASSRTSEAFF. The CDR3 DNA is TGTGCCAGCAGTCGAACGTCTGAAGCTTTCTTT.

This chain's CDR3 is CASSMGQGTGELFF. The CDR3 nucleotides are TGTGCCAGCAGCATGGGACAGGGTACCGGGGAGCTGTTTTTT. This rearrangement joins TRBV5-5 to TRBJ2-2, with TRBD1 matching over 9 bases. This CDR3 is built from 14 residues. Germline V gives CDR1 SGHKS, CDR2 YYEKEE (reference sequence). V was clipped by 4 bases and J by 5 bases; unmatched bases: 3.

This clonotype came up a few times. The chain recombines TRBV5-6 with TRBJ2-3, with D maybe TRBD1 (6 bases). The CDR3 is 15 amino acids. CDR1 is SGHDT and CDR2 is YYEEEE in the germline V gene. Trimming pared 4 bases from V and 2 bases from J, leaving 14 bases between. Written as DNA, the CDR3 is TGTGCCAGCAGCCCTTTGACAGGTATCACAGATACGCAGTATTTT. Translated: CASSPLTGITDTQYF.

The sample holds many counts of this clonotype. The chain employs TRBV20-1 and TRBJ2-1; 8 bases align to TRBD1. V trimming: 5 bases; J trimming: 5 bases; junction bases outside the gene matches: 8. This CDR3 region has 14 residues. CDR1 is DFQATT and CDR2 is SNEGSKA in the germline V gene (reference sequence). The CDR3 coding sequence is TGCAGTGCTCCGTCAGACAGGGGACACAATGAGCAGTTCTTC. Protein sequence: CSAPSDRGHNEQFF.

This clonotype appeared a single time. V is TRBV7-9 and J is TRBJ2-7; 7 nucleotides agree with TRBD2. The CDR3 contains 13 residues. The germline CDR1 and CDR2 sequences are SEHNR and FQNEAQ (reference sequence). V was pared by 5 bases and J by 6 bases, with 7 bases of the junction left unmatched. The CDR3 is CASSPSGAVEQYV. The CDR3 DNA sequence: TGTGCCAGCAGCCCGAGCGGGGCTGTCGAGCAGTACGTC.